The 25 T cell receptor beta chains reported below all come from one sample, sequenced in a study of T cells in Graves' hyperthyroidism and ophthalmopathy. Using RNA transcripts as the source, TCR beta CDR3 regions were amplified. A set of HTBI primers served as the primers for a first-round RT-PCR of the TCR CDR3. One entry per CDR3 protein, called by TCRdb with MiXCR from the multiplex PCR reads. The profile shows hundreds of thousands of distinct CDR3 sequences, roughly 45% of them singletons. Sequenced: peripheral blood or thyroid tissue (not recorded which). These receptors originate from an adult man with Graves' disease, either hyperthyroidism or ophthalmopathy (not recorded which).

The chain is built from TRBV7-2 and TRBJ2-7, with 10 bases matching TRBD2. The CDR3 covers 15 residues. V was clipped by 5 bases and J by 7 bases; unmatched bases: 11. Looked up from germline, CDR1 is SGHTA and CDR2 is FQGNSA. The CDR3 protein is CASSRRLAGGHEQYF. The DNA of the CDR3 is TGTGCCAGCAGCCGACGACTAGCGGGCGGCCATGAGCAGTACTTC.

About this clonotype itself: A much larger clone differs by one base, so this may be a read error. This chain uses TRBV7-9 with TRBJ2-5; TRBD2 matches 11 bases. Germline assignment: CDR1 SEHNR and CDR2 FQNEAQ (reference sequence). The CDR3 loop spans 15 amino acids. The V and J ends lost 3 bases and 5 bases, in that order; junction bases with no gene match: 5. CDR3 nucleotides: TGTGCCAGCAGCTTCATAGCGGGAGGGCGTGAGACCCAGTACTTC. Translation gives CASSFIAGGRETQYF. The full variable domain, rest sourced from reference TRBV7-9 and TRBJ2-5, is DTGVSQNPRHKITKRGQNVTFRCDPISEHNRLYWYRQTLGQGPEFLTYFQNEAQLEKSRLLSDRFSAERPKGSFSTLEIQRTEQGDSAMYLCASSFIAGGRETQYFGPGTRLLVL.

The chain recombines TRBV12-3 or TRBV12-4 with TRBJ1-6, with D unresolved. The V end lost 3 bases, the J end lost 7 bases, and 19 bases lay between the germline ends. The CDR3 spans 17 residues. The chain's CDR3 is CASSFDSFAGVNSPLHF. The CDR3 bases are TGTGCCAGCAGTTTTGATAGTTTTGCAGGAGTGAATTCACCCCTCCACTTT.

This clonotype was recorded only once. CDR3 coding DNA: TGCAGCGGGACACATGGCTACACCTTC. Amino acid sequence: CSGTHGYTF. V is TRBV29-1 and J is TRBJ1-2; TRBD1 is a possible D gene (5 bases). CDR3 length equals 9 residues. V was clipped by 7 bases and J by 6 bases, with 6 bases between them. CDR1 and CDR2 from the germline V gene are SQVTM and ANQGSEA. The entire variable domain, with the rest obtained from reference TRBV29-1 and TRBJ1-2, is as follows: SAVISQKPSRDICQRGTSLTIQCQVDSQVTMMFWYRQQPGQSLTLIATANQGSEATYESGFVIDKFPISRPNLTFSTLTVSNMSPEDSSIYLCSGTHGYTFGSGTRLTVV.

This clonotype appeared a few times. This chain connects TRBV27 to TRBJ1-2; 11 bases align to TRBD1. The ends lost 6 bases at V and 6 bases at J; junction bases unmatched: 12. This CDR3 comprises 16 residues. The germline V gene encodes CDR1 MNHEY and CDR2 SMNVEV (reference sequence). Here the CDR3 reads CASSRAGTGGKDGYTF. CDR3 in DNA: TGTGCCAGCAGCCGGGCGGGGACAGGGGGAAAAGATGGCTACACCTTC.

This clonotype was counted a few times. V and J are TRBV10-2 and TRBJ1-1, with D uncertain. In germline, CDR1 is WSHSY, CDR2 SAAADI. The CDR3 is made up of 14 amino acids. The V end lost 6 bases, the J end lost 0 bases, and 11 bases lay between the germline ends. The CDR3 spells CASSQAGMNTEAFF. CDR3 DNA: TGCGCCAGCAGCCAGGCAGGTATGAACACTGAAGCTTTCTTT.

This rearrangement joins TRBV10-1 to TRBJ2-7; 7 positions agree with TRBD2. Germline values: CDR1 WNHNN, CDR2 SYGVQD (reference sequence). With 11 bases clipped from V and 3 bases from J, the junction kept 16 bases outside the gene matches. The CDR3 runs to 15 residues. CDR3 sequence reads: CAEGAGARPHYEQYF. As DNA, the CDR3 is TGCGCCGAAGGGGCGGGAGCGAGACCCCACTACGAGCAGTACTTC.

This clonotype was seen only a few times. This chain uses TRBV9 with TRBJ2-7; D could derive from TRBD1 or TRBD2 (6 bases each). There are 17 residues in the CDR3. Trimming removed 0 bases at V and 3 bases at J, with 19 bases between. The germline V gene encodes CDR1 SGDLS and CDR2 YYNGEE. The CDR3 reads CASSVGPVGGGVYEQYF. The CDR3 nucleotides are TGTGCCAGCAGCGTAGGACCCGTGGGGGGCGGGGTCTACGAGCAGTACTTC.

On this clonotype: The CDR3 ends on some other residue instead of the conserved phenylalanine or tryptophan, so this is likely a read error. The limits of the CDR3 on the DNA are not certain, so only TCRdb's listed CDR3 is given. V and J are TRBV7-7 and TRBJ1-3; the table's D gene call, TRBD1, was not cross checked with the DNA. The germline CDR1 and CDR2 sequences are SSHAT and FNYEAQ (reference sequence). Including both end residues, the CDR3 is 9 amino acids long. CDR3 residues: CASRPGSNT.

This clonotype occurred many times. The J gene is TRBJ1-5, the V gene TRBV6-6; D remains unclear. V shed 5 bases and J shed 3 bases, with 8 bases lying between them. Germline lookup yields CDR1 MNHNY and CDR2 SVGAGI (reference sequence). CDR3 length: 13 amino acids. The CDR3 coding sequence is TGTGCCAGCAGTCCCCATTACAATCAGCCCCAGCATTTT. Translated, it gives CASSPHYNQPQHF.

About this clonotype itself: One end of the junction varies from germline; a read error may be responsible. The chain combines TRBV20-1 with TRBJ1-5; D gene unclear. CDR3 size: 14 residues. Germline V gene lookup returns CDR1 DFQATT and CDR2 SNEGSKA (reference sequence). The CDR3 nucleotides are TGCAGTGCTAGAGAAAGAATTAGCAACCAGCCCCAGCATTTT. Its translation is CSARERISNQPQHF.

This clonotype was detected ten times or more. The chain couples TRBV20-1 to TRBJ2-7; D call uncertain. The germline V gene encodes CDR1 DFQATT and CDR2 SNEGSKA (reference sequence). V gave up 6 bases and J gave up 2 bases, with 14 bases separating them. The CDR3 length is 13 residues. This chain's CDR3 is CSATARLPYEQYF. In DNA, the CDR3 is TGCAGTGCCACCGCCCGACTCCCCTACGAGCAGTACTTC.

A few counts support this clonotype. J is TRBJ2-7 and V is TRBV7-8; 10 nucleotides match TRBD2. V was pared by 5 bases and J by 3 bases, with 7 bases of the junction left unmatched. This CDR3 is built from 15 residues. Germline V gene data show CDR1 as SGHVS and CDR2 as FQNEAQ. The CDR3 nucleotides read TGTGCCAGCAGCCCGAATAGCGGGGGGTTCTACGAGCAGTACTTC. This gives the protein CASSPNSGGFYEQYF.

The chain employs TRBV12-3 or TRBV12-4 and TRBJ1-4; 10 bases line up with TRBD1. The CDR3 sequence is 14 residues long. V was pared by 6 bases and J by 8 bases, with 6 bases of the junction left unmatched. The CDR3 bases are TGTGCCAGCAGACGGGACAGGGGAGGGGAAAAACTGTTTTTT. This codes for CASRRDRGGEKLFF.

This clonotype was seen a handful of times. This chain links TRBV5-6 with TRBJ1-2; D perhaps matches TRBD1 (5 bases). This CDR3 contains 14 residues. Germline CDR1 reads SGHDT; CDR2 reads YYEEEE. Trimming took off 7 bases at V and 6 bases at J, with 19 bases between the two ends. The CDR3 DNA is TGTGCCAGCGGGTTAGGGGCCCTTCGGGATGGCTACACCTTC. Its protein product is CASGLGALRDGYTF.

The chain recombines TRBV2 with TRBJ2-7; no firm D call. V lost 4 bases and J 2 bases, leaving 9 bases between the germline ends. The CDR3 consists of 13 residues. CDR1 and CDR2 from the germline V gene are SNHLY and FYNNEI. The chain's CDR3 is CASSAAVTYEQYF. The CDR3 DNA sequence: TGTGCCAGCAGTGCCGCAGTAACCTACGAGCAGTACTTC.

This clonotype was detected only a few times. The chain is built from TRBV20-1 and TRBJ1-4; D gene ambiguous. The CDR3 length is 14 residues. Germline-derived CDR1 and CDR2 are DFQATT and SNEGSKA (reference sequence). V lost 5 bases and J lost 5, with 15 bases in between. CDR3 region: CSAAFLQENEKLFF. For the CDR3, the DNA is TGCAGTGCTGCCTTCCTCCAAGAGAATGAAAAACTGTTTTTT.

Comments on this clonotype: The conserved phenylalanine or tryptophan is not found at the CDR3 terminus, so this likely reflects a read error. V is TRBV7-9 and J is TRBJ2-5; possibly TRBD1 for D (6 bases). Germline-derived CDR1 and CDR2 are SEHNR and FQNEAQ (reference sequence). CDR3 size: 13 residues. The CDR3: CASSIDRIETQYL. The CDR3 region has the DNA TGCGCCAGCAGCATTGACAGGATTGAGACCCAGTACCTC.

The rearrangement uses TRBV6-1 and TRBJ1-5, with TRBD1 matching over 9 bases. Per the germline V gene, CDR1 is MNHNS and CDR2 is SASEGT. The V and J ends lost 7 bases and 3 bases, in that order; junction bases with no gene match: 7. The CDR3 loop spans 15 amino acids. The CDR3 DNA reads TGTGCCAGCAAACCGGGACAGGGTTACAATCAGCCCCAGCATTTT. Its translation: CASKPGQGYNQPQHF.

V is TRBV15 and J is TRBJ2-5; D might be TRBD2 (6 bases). V dropped 5 bases and J dropped 1 base, with 11 bases sitting between them. CDR3 length: 14 amino acids. Germline V lookup: CDR1 LNHNV, CDR2 YYDKDF (reference sequence). This CDR3 reads CATSDAGTQETQYF. The CDR3 DNA is TGTGCCACCAGCGACGCGGGAACCCAAGAGACCCAGTACTTC. Variable domain in full (rest from reference TRBV15 and TRBJ2-5): DAMVIQNPRYQVTQFGKPVTLSCSQTLNHNVMYWYQQKSSQAPKLLFHYYDKDFNNEADTPDNFQSRRPNTSFCFLDIRSPGLGDTAMYLCATSDAGTQETQYFGPGTRLLVL.

This clonotype was detected ten times or more. J is TRBJ2-7 and V is TRBV7-3; D may correspond to TRBD1 or TRBD2 (5 bases each). The CDR3 length is 14 residues. Trimming took off 5 bases at V and 1 base at J, with 12 bases between the two ends. Looked up from germline, CDR1 is SGHTA and CDR2 is FQGTGA. CDR3 in DNA: TGTGCCAGCAGCCGAGGGGACGGATCCTACGAGCAGTACTTC. This translates into CASSRGDGSYEQYF.

The gene calls are TRBV29-1 and TRBJ1-1; D may be TRBD1 (6 bases). Germline CDR1 SQVTM, CDR2 ANQGSEA. Trimming removed 8 bases from V and 3 bases from J, with 13 bases in between. The CDR3 spans 12 residues. The CDR3 nucleotides read TGCAGCTCAACAGGGACGGACACTGAAGCTTTCTTT. As protein: CSSTGTDTEAFF.

The chain carries TRBV19 and TRBJ1-6, with 7 nucleotides matching TRBD1. Looked up from germline, CDR1 is LNHDA and CDR2 is SQIVND (reference sequence). The CDR3 covers 15 residues. V shed 1 base, J shed 4 bases, and the junction held 1 base outside the gene matches. The CDR3 region has the DNA TGTGCCAGTAGTATAGGGACAGGTTATAATTCACCCCTCCACTTT. It is translated as CASSIGTGYNSPLHF.

V gene TRBV20-1 combines with J gene TRBJ2-5; 7 nucleotides agree with TRBD2. The trim removed 1 base at V and 7 bases at J, leaving 6 bases unmatched. CDR1 and CDR2 (germline): DFQATT, SNEGSKA (reference sequence). The CDR3 runs 13 residues. The CDR3 region has the DNA TGCAGTGCTAGAGGGGGGGGGGATGGGACCCAGTACTTC. Translation: CSARGGGDGTQYF.

The V gene is TRBV7-9, the J gene TRBJ2-6; D possibly corresponds to TRBD2 (7 bases). Germline loops: CDR1 SEHNR, CDR2 FQNEAQ (reference sequence). V lost 5 bases and J 0 bases, leaving 20 bases between the germline ends. The CDR3 has 19 amino acids. CDR3 residues: CASSRYSPGEGSGANVLTF. Here the CDR3 DNA reads TGTGCCAGCAGCCGCTATTCCCCAGGGGAGGGCTCTGGGGCCAACGTCCTGACTTTC.